This TCR beta chain was identified in a study of cytomegalovirus exposure and HLA in healthy donors. Produced via immunoSEQ multiplex PCR; TCRdb's table is partial and in-frame only. The repertoire consists of hundreds of thousands of clones, with approximately 84% occurring once and the leading ten covering 9.5% to 15%. Overall study findings and caveats: A subsequent analysis found that TCR clusters from the first cohort also tended to co-occur in the 120 or so validation repertoires, with approximately 94% of cluster scores above 0.

About this clone itself: Its antigen is not known.

V lost 3 bases, J lost 4 bases, and 5 bases stayed unmatched. Germline V lookup: CDR1 SQVTM, CDR2 ANQGSEA. The CDR3 totals 13 residues. Material for sequencing was PBMCs. This TCR was recovered from a man between 18 and 35 years old in good health and CMV-seropositive. V usage is TRBV29-1 and J usage is TRBJ1-1, with 7 nucleotides matching TRBD1. CDR3 in DNA: TGCAGCGTTGACGACAGGGTGGGCACTGAAGCTTTCTTT. This sequence encodes CSVDDRVGTEAFF.